This TCR beta chain was sequenced in a study of Graves' ophthalmopathy and Graves' hyperthyroidism. Germline V gene lookup returns CDR1 SEHNR and CDR2 FQNEAQ (reference sequence). The CDR3 covers 15 residues. RNA transcripts were the source from which TCR beta CDR3 regions were amplified. HTBI-primed RT-PCR formed the first round, and a multiplex PCR formed the second. TCRdb independently ran MiXCR on the multiplex PCR reads; one entry per CDR3 protein. Here the sample spans over a million distinct CDR3 sequences, about 40% being singletons. Turning to this clonotype: A read error may produce the germline difference seen at one junction end.

This chain uses TRBV7-9 with TRBJ2-7; 13 bases agree with TRBD2. The source material was peripheral blood or thyroid tissue (not recorded which). The clonotype comes from an adult man with Graves' hyperthyroidism. The CDR3 spells CASSGLAGALGELYF. DNA of the CDR3: TGTGCCAGCAGCGGACTAGCGGGAGCCTTAGGGGAGCTGTACTTC.